The T cell receptor (beta chain) under discussion was sequenced for a study of blood T cell repertoires in COVID-19. Germline V lookup: CDR1 ENHRY, CDR2 SYGVKD. Germline trimming cut 5 bases from V and 0 bases from J; bases unmatched to any gene: 0. The CDR3 length is 14 residues. Per the original methods: Estimation of nucleated cell counts relied on the amplification of reference gene primers. Method: immunoSEQ multiplex PCR; TCRdb's copy keeps in-frame clones and lacks some. V, J and clone size are taken as reported in that table, and D and trimming were inferred from the DNA itself. The data contain 110,000 to 150,000 clones, approximately 80% of them singletons.

The receptor's source is a human donor in a cohort sampled during active COVID-19. This chain uses TRBV10-3 with TRBJ1-4; TRBD1 matches 7 bases. Material for sequencing was peripheral blood. This CDR3 is CAISQGATNEKLFF. The CDR3 nucleotides read TGTGCCATCAGTCAGGGGGCAACTAATGAAAAACTGTTTTTT.